This TCR beta chain was sequenced in a study of T cell responses to AZD1222 COVID-19 vaccine. The CDR3 is 16 residues long. V gave up 5 bases and J gave up 8 bases; unmatched junction bases: 7. Germline V lookup: CDR1 SGHVS, CDR2 FNYEAQ. To note about this clone: The target antigen is unknown.

Method: immunoSEQ multiplex PCR; TCRdb's copy keeps in-frame clones and lacks some. The sample has around 180,000 clones, 75% to 90% seen once; the top ten hold 2.5% to 3%. Study observations and caveats: With two AZD1222 doses given, Spike-specific TCR breadth and depth both rose. Baseline testing showed seropositivity in only six AZD1222 recipients. Nearly half of unique spike-specific TCRs reportedly avoided B.1.351 and B.1.1.7 mutated regions. Dominant at 160-218 and 743-854, vaccine-associated CD4 TCRs also spanned spike.

The receptor's source is an adult in good health. The chain carries TRBV7-6 and TRBJ2-1; 15 bases agree with TRBD2. The material sequenced was peripheral blood, taken on day 0 of MenACWY control vaccination. CDR3 amino acids: CASSLRTSGGVDEQFF. CDR3 sequence (DNA): TGTGCCAGCAGCCTGCGGACTAGCGGGGGGGTAGATGAGCAGTTCTTC.